These T cell receptor beta chains were read from a single sample in a study of tumour-infiltrating T cells in Burkitt lymphoma. Libraries were prepared by immunoSEQ multiplex PCR; TCRdb keeps only in-frame clonotypes and omits some of them. The sample shows about 5,400 clones, 9.5% to 10% of them seen only once. The specimen sequenced was tumor tissue. Receptors originate from a human donor with diffuse large B-cell lymphoma. The CDR3 runs from the conserved cysteine through the conserved F or W. Each record gives: V gene, J gene, D gene, clone size, CDR3 protein, CDR3 DNA. D genes are given only for firm matches. Some rows mark clone size as missing; the rest say once, few, many or name a class of expanded clone.

v_call: TRBV29-1
j_call: TRBJ1-1
d_call: NA
clone_size: NA
cdr3_aa: CSATRGGGTEAFF
cdr3_nt: TGCAGCGCCACTCGGGGTGGCGGCACTGAAGCTTTCTTT

v_call: TRBV7-2
j_call: TRBJ2-3
d_call: TRBD2
clone_size: few
cdr3_aa: CASSPGRGTDTQYF
cdr3_nt: TGTGCCAGCAGTCCAGGGAGGGGCACAGATACGCAGTATTTT

v_call: TRBV10-2
j_call: TRBJ2-3
d_call: NA
clone_size: NA
cdr3_aa: CASSRTISTDTQYF
cdr3_nt: TGCGCCAGCAGCCGGACAATCAGCACAGATACGCAGTATTTT

v_call: TRBV10-3
j_call: TRBJ1-5
d_call: NA
clone_size: few
cdr3_aa: CAISGGPYQPQHF
cdr3_nt: TGTGCCATCAGTGGTGGGCCTTATCAGCCCCAGCATTTT

v_call: TRBV5-6
j_call: TRBJ2-1
d_call: TRBD2
clone_size: NA
cdr3_aa: CASSLVIAGSDEQFF
cdr3_nt: TGTGCCAGCAGCCTCGTGATAGCGGGTAGTGATGAGCAGTTCTTC

v_call: TRBV6-5
j_call: TRBJ1-1
d_call: NA
clone_size: NA
cdr3_aa: CASSYSGARGHTEAFF
cdr3_nt: TGTGCCAGCAGTTACTCGGGGGCTCGAGGTCACACTGAAGCTTTCTTT

v_call: TRBV19
j_call: TRBJ1-4
d_call: NA
clone_size: NA
cdr3_aa: CASSQRTWVFF
cdr3_nt: TGTGCCAGTAGTCAAAGGACATGGGTGTTTTTT

v_call: TRBV2
j_call: TRBJ1-5
d_call: NA
clone_size: few
cdr3_aa: CASSDWGISNQPQHF
cdr3_nt: TGTGCCAGCAGTGACTGGGGGATTAGCAATCAGCCCCAGCATTTT

v_call: TRBV19
j_call: TRBJ1-1
d_call: NA
clone_size: NA
cdr3_aa: CASSIRENTEAFF
cdr3_nt: TGTGCCAGTAGTATAAGAGAGAACACTGAAGCTTTCTTT

v_call: TRBV29-1
j_call: TRBJ2-7
d_call: TRBD1
clone_size: NA
cdr3_aa: CSVTPGTGGDEQYF
cdr3_nt: TGCAGCGTTACCCCCGGGACAGGGGGCGACGAGCAGTACTTC

v_call: TRBV19
j_call: TRBJ2-2
d_call: TRBD1
clone_size: NA
cdr3_aa: CASSEDRGLRYTGELFF
cdr3_nt: TGTGCCAGTAGTGAGGACAGGGGGCTTAGGTATACCGGGGAGCTGTTTTTT

v_call: TRBV27
j_call: TRBJ2-7
d_call: NA
clone_size: few
cdr3_aa: CASSLTPGFFYEQYF
cdr3_nt: TGTGCCAGCAGCCTAACCCCAGGGTTTTTCTACGAGCAGTACTTC

v_call: TRBV7-2
j_call: TRBJ2-2
d_call: NA
clone_size: NA
cdr3_aa: CASSLQRMNTGELFF
cdr3_nt: TGTGCCAGCAGCTTACAGAGGATGAACACCGGGGAGCTGTTTTTT

v_call: TRBV11-3
j_call: TRBJ2-1
d_call: NA
clone_size: NA
cdr3_aa: CASSLAGGSYNEQFF
cdr3_nt: TGTGCCAGCAGCTTAGCTGGGGGCTCCTACAATGAGCAGTTCTTC

v_call: TRBV19
j_call: TRBJ1-2
d_call: TRBD1
clone_size: few
cdr3_aa: CASTAGTGGVYGYTF
cdr3_nt: TGTGCCAGTACCGCCGGGACAGGGGGCGTCTATGGCTACACCTTC

v_call: TRBV5-1
j_call: TRBJ1-4
d_call: NA
clone_size: few
cdr3_aa: CASSMDGPVERKLFF
cdr3_nt: TGCGCCAGCAGCATGGACGGACCAGTGGAACGAAAACTGTTTTTT

v_call: TRBV4-3
j_call: TRBJ1-2
d_call: NA
clone_size: few
cdr3_aa: CASSQRWGAGYTF
cdr3_nt: TGCGCCAGCAGCCAAAGATGGGGGGCTGGCTACACCTTC

v_call: TRBV7-9
j_call: TRBJ1-2
d_call: TRBD1
clone_size: NA
cdr3_aa: CASSDNSGTRDRGPGYTF
cdr3_nt: TGTGCCAGCAGTGATAACTCAGGAACGAGGGACAGGGGGCCTGGCTACACCTTC

v_call: TRBV5-1
j_call: TRBJ1-1
d_call: TRBD1
clone_size: NA
cdr3_aa: CASSWGQGAFTEAFF
cdr3_nt: TGCGCCAGCAGCTGGGGTCAGGGGGCTTTCACTGAAGCTTTCTTT

v_call: TRBV9
j_call: TRBJ2-3
d_call: TRBD1
clone_size: few
cdr3_aa: CASSPGTGGRGTDTQYF
cdr3_nt: TGTGCCAGCAGCCCCGGGACAGGCGGCCGTGGCACAGATACGCAGTATTTT

v_call: TRBV19
j_call: TRBJ1-1
d_call: TRBD1
clone_size: few
cdr3_aa: CASSVTGTVNTEAFF
cdr3_nt: TGTGCCAGTAGTGTCACCGGGACAGTGAACACTGAAGCTTTCTTT

v_call: TRBV28
j_call: TRBJ1-5
d_call: TRBD1
clone_size: NA
cdr3_aa: CASSKGQPYSNQPQHF
cdr3_nt: TGTGCCAGCAGCAAGGGACAGCCTTATAGCAATCAGCCCCAGCATTTT

v_call: TRBV27
j_call: TRBJ1-1
d_call: NA
clone_size: medium-sized
cdr3_aa: CATGTFWNTEAFF
cdr3_nt: TGTGCCACGGGGACCTTCTGGAACACTGAAGCTTTCTTT

v_call: TRBV7-2
j_call: TRBJ1-5
d_call: TRBD1
clone_size: few
cdr3_aa: CASSRTGGSYQPQHF
cdr3_nt: TGTGCCAGCAGCCGGACAGGGGGCTCCTATCAGCCCCAGCATTTT

v_call: TRBV4-2
j_call: TRBJ1-5
d_call: NA
clone_size: NA
cdr3_aa: CASSLKQGPNSNQPQHF
cdr3_nt: TGTGCCAGCAGCCTAAAACAGGGACCTAATAGCAATCAGCCCCAGCATTTT

v_call: TRBV27
j_call: TRBJ1-3
d_call: NA
clone_size: NA
cdr3_aa: CASRPGYLRNTIYF
cdr3_nt: TGTGCCAGCAGACCAGGGTATCTCCGGAACACCATATATTTT

v_call: TRBV4-3
j_call: TRBJ1-1
d_call: NA
clone_size: few
cdr3_aa: CASSLTGTEAFF
cdr3_nt: TGCGCCAGCAGCCTCACCGGGACCGAAGCTTTCTTT